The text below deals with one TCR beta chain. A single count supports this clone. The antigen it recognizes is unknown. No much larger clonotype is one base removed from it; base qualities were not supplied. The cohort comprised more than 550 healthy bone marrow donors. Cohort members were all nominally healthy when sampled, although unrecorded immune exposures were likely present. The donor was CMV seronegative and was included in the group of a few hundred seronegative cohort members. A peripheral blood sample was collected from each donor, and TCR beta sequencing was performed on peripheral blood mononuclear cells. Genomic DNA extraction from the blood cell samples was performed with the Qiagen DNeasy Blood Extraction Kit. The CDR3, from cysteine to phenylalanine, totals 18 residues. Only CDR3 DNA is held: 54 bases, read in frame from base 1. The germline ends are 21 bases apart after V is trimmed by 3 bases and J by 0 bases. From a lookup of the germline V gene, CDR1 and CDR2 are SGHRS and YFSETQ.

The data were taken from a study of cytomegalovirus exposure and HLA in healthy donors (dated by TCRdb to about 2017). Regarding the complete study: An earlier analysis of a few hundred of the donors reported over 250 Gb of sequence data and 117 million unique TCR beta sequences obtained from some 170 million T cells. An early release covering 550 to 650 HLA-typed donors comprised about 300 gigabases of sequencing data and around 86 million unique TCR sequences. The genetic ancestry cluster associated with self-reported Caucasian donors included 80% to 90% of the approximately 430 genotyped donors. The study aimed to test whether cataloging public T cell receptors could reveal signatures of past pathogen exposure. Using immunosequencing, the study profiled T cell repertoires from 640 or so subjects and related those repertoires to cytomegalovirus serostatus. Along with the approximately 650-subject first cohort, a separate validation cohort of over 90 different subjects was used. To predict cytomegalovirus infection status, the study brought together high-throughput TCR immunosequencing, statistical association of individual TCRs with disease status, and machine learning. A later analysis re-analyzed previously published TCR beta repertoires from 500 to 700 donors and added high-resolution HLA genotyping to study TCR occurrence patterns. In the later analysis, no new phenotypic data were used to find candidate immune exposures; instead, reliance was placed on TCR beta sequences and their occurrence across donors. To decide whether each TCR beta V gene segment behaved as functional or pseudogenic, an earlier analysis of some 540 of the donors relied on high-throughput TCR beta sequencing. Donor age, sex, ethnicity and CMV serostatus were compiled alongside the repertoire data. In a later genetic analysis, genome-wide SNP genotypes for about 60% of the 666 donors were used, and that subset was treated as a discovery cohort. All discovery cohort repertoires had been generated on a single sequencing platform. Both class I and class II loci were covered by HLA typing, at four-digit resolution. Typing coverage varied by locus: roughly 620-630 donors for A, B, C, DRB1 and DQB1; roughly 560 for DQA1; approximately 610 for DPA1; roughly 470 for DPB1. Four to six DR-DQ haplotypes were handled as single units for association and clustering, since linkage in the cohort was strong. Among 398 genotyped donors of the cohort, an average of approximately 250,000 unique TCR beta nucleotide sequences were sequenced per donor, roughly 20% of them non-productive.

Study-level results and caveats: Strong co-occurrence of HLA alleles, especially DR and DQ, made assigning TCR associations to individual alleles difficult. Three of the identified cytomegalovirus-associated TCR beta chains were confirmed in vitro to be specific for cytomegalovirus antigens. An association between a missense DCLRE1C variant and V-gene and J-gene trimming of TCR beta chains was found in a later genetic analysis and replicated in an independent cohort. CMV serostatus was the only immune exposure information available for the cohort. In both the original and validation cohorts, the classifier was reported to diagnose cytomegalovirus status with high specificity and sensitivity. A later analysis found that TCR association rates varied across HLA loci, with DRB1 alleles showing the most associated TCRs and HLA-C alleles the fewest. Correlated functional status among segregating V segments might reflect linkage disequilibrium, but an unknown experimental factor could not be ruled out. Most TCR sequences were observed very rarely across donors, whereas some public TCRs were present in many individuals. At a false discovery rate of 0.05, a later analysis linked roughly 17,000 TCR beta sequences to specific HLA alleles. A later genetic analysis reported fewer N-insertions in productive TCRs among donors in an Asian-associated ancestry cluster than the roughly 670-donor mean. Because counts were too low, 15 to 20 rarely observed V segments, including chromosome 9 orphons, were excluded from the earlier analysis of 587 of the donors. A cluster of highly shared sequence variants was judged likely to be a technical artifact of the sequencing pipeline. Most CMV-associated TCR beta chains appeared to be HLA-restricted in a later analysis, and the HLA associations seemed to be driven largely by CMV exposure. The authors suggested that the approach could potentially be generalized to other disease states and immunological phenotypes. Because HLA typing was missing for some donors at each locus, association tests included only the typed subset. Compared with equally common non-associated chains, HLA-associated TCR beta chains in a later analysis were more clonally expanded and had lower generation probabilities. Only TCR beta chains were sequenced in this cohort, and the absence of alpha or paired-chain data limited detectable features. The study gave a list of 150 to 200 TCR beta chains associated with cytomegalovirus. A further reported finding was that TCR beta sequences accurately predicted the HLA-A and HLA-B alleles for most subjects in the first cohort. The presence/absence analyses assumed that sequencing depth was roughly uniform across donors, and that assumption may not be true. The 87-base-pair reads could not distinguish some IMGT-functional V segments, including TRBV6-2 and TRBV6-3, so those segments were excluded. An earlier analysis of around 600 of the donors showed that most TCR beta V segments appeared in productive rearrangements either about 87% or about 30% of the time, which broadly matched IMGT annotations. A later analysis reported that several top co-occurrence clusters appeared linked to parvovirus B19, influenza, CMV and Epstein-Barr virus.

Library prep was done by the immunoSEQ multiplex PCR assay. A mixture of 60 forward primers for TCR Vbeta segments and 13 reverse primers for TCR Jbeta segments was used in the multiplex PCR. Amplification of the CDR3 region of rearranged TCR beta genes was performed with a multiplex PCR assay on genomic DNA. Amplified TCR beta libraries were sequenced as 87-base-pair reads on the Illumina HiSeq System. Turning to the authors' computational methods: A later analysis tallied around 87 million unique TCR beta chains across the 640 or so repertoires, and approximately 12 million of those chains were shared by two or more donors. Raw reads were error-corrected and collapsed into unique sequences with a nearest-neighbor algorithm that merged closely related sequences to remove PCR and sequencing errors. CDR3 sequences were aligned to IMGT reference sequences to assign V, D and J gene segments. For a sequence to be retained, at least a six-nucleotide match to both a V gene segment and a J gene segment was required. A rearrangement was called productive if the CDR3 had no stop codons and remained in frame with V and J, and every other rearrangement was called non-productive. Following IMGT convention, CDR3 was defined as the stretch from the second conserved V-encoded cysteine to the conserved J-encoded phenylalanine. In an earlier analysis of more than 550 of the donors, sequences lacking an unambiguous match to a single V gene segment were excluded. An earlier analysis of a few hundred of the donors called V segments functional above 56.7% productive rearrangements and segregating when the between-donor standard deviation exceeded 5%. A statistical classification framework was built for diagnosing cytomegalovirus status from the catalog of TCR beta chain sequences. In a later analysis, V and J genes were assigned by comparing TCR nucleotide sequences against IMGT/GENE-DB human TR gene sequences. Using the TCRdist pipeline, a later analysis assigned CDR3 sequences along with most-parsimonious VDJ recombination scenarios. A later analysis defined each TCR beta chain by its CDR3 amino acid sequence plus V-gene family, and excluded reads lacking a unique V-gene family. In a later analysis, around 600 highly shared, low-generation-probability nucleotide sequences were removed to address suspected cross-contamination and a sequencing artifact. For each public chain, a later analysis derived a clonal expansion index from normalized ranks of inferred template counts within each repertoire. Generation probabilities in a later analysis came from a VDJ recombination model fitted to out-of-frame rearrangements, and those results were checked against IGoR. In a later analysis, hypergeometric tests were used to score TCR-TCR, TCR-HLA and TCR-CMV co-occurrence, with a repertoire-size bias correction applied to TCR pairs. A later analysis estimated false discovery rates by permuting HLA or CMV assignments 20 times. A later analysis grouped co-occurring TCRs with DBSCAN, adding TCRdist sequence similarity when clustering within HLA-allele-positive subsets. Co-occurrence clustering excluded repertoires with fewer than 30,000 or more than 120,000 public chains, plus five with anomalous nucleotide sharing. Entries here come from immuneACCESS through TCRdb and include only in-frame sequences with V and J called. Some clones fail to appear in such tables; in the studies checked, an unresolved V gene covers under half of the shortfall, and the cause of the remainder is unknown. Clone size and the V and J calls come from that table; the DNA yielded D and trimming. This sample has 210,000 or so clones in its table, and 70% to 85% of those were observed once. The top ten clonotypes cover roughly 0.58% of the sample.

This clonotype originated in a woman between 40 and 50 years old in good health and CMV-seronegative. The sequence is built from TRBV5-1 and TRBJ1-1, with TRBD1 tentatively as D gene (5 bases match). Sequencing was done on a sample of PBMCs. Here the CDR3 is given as CASSSGGSPTVMNTEAFF. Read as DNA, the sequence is TGCGCCAGCAGCTCGGGGGGGTCTCCAACAGTTATGAACACTGAAGCTTTCTTT. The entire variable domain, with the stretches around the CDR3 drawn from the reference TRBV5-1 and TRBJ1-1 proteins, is KAGVTQTPRYLIKTRGQQVTLSCSPISGHRSVSWYQQTPGQGLQFLFEYFSETQRNKGNFPGRFSGRQFSNSRSEMNVSTLELGDSALYLCASSSGGSPTVMNTEAFFGQGTRLTVV.